Below are 29 T cell receptor beta chains sequenced from a single sample in a study of blood T cell repertoires in COVID-19. Sequenced by immunoSEQ multiplex PCR; TCRdb stores in-frame clones only, minus some. The sample consists of some 300,000 clones, roughly 89% of them appearing once. The sample comprised PBMCs or T cells enriched from blood (not recorded which). These receptors originate from a woman aged 40 to 50 who had recovered from COVID-19.

The J gene is TRBJ1-2, the V gene TRBV19; TRBD1 might be the D (5 bases). Trimming took off 1 base at V and 5 bases at J, with 11 bases between the two ends. Looked up from germline, CDR1 is LNHDA and CDR2 is SQIVND (reference sequence). The CDR3 runs to 14 residues. CDR3 nucleotides: TGTGCCAGTAGTATAGTGGGGGGGACTTATGGCTACACCTTC. As protein: CASSIVGGTYGYTF.

The V call is TRBV3-1 (or the pseudogene TRBV3-2), the J call TRBJ1-1; D remains unclear. The CDR3 contains 13 residues. Germline-derived CDR1 and CDR2 are LGHDT and YNNKEL (reference sequence). V shed 3 bases and J shed 11 bases, with 16 bases lying between them. In nucleotides, the CDR3 is TGTGCCAGCAGCCATTTCCGGGATTCATCCGCTTTCTTT. Translation: CASSHFRDSSAFF.

The chain links TRBV27 to TRBJ1-4, with D hard to call. The CDR3 runs 18 residues. V shed 0 bases and J shed 0 bases, with 14 bases lying between them. The germline V gene encodes CDR1 MNHEY and CDR2 SMNVEV (reference sequence). The CDR3 loop reads CASSLSGLFIATNEKLFF. The CDR3 coding sequence is TGTGCCAGCAGTTTATCCGGACTTTTTATAGCAACTAATGAAAAACTGTTTTTT.

This rearrangement joins TRBV6-6 to TRBJ1-2; D gene unclear. The CDR3 sequence is 11 residues long. The V gene lost 5 bases and the J gene lost 8 bases, with 9 bases spanning the gap. Germline CDR1 reads MNHNY; CDR2 reads SVGAGI (reference sequence). CDR3 coding DNA: TGTGCCAGCAGTAGTTGGAGGGGCTACACCTTC. Translating it yields CASSSWRGYTF.

The chain carries TRBV5-4 and TRBJ1-1; maybe TRBD1 (6 bases). Trimming pared 2 bases from V and 7 bases from J, leaving 18 bases between. CDR1 and CDR2 (germline): SGHNT, YYREEE (reference sequence). The CDR3 is 15 amino acids. The CDR3 is CASSFGGGAGHEAFF. The CDR3 DNA reads TGTGCCAGCAGCTTTGGGGGGGGCGCAGGTCATGAAGCTTTCTTT.

This chain links TRBV3-1 (or the pseudogene TRBV3-2) with TRBJ2-5, with TRBD2 matching 12 bases. Germline assignment: CDR1 LGHDT and CDR2 YNNKEL (reference sequence). J lost 2 bases, V lost 4 bases, and 11 bases had no gene match. This CDR3 spans 18 amino acids. The CDR3 reads CASSLRTSGTIWQETQYF. CDR3 DNA sequence: TGTGCCAGCAGCCTGAGGACTAGCGGGACCATATGGCAAGAGACCCAGTACTTC.

In its sample, this clone was seen a few times. The chain is built from TRBV5-4 and TRBJ1-2, with D possibly TRBD1 on 5 matching bases. Germline CDR1 reads SGHNT; CDR2 reads YYREEE (reference sequence). The ends were cut back, 9 bases at V and 5 bases at J, with 14 bases in the middle. The CDR3 extends over 12 amino acids. The chain's CDR3 is CATGAGQYGYTF. The CDR3, as DNA: TGTGCCACGGGCGCAGGACAATATGGCTACACCTTC.

The chain employs TRBV19 and TRBJ1-5, with D possibly TRBD1 on 5 matching bases. This CDR3 is 13 amino acids long. CDR1 LNHDA and CDR2 SQIVND come from the germline V gene (reference sequence). Trimming pared 8 bases from V and 3 bases from J, leaving 11 bases between. The CDR3 sequence is CASQDTINQPQHF. CDR3 in DNA: TGTGCCAGTCAGGACACCATCAATCAGCCCCAGCATTTT. Together with reference TRBV19 and TRBJ1-5, the CDR3 gives the full variable domain: DGGITQSPKYLFRKEGQNVTLSCEQNLNHDAMYWYRQDPGQGLRLIYYSQIVNDFQKGDIAEGYSVSREKKESFPLTVTSAQKNPTAFYLCASQDTINQPQHFGDGTRLSIL.

The chain has TRBV3-1 (or the pseudogene TRBV3-2) and TRBJ1-6; the match to TRBD1 covers 7 bases. The V gene's germline CDR1 is LGHDT and CDR2 YNNKEL (reference sequence). V gave up 4 bases and J gave up 6 bases; unmatched junction bases: 6. This CDR3 contains 15 residues. This CDR3 is CASSLLGTANSPLHF. CDR3 DNA: TGTGCCAGCAGCCTCCTGGGGACAGCTAATTCACCCCTCCACTTT.

The chain is built from TRBV28 and TRBJ1-2, with 9 bases lining up with TRBD1. The germline gives CDR1 MDHEN, CDR2 SYDVKM. The CDR3 has 17 amino acids. V lost 2 bases to trimming and J lost 11 bases; unmatched junction nucleotides: 18. DNA for the CDR3: TGTGCCAGCAGTTTACGCCATCTGGGACAGGGTGGGCACGGGTACACCTTC. This gives the protein CASSLRHLGQGGHGYTF.

The chain has TRBV7-2 and TRBJ2-3; unclear D gene. CDR1 is SGHTA and CDR2 is FQGNSA in the germline V gene. Trimming removed 1 base from V and 1 base from J, with 12 bases in between. The CDR3 is 16 residues long. CDR3 protein: CASSLGAPYRTDTQYF. The CDR3 bases are TGTGCCAGCAGCTTAGGGGCCCCATATCGCACAGATACGCAGTATTTT. Filled out from reference TRBV7-2 and TRBJ2-3, the complete variable domain reads GAGVSQSPSNKVTEKGKDVELRCDPISGHTALYWYRQSLGQGLEFLIYFQGNSAPDKSGLPSDRFSAERTGGSVSTLTIQRTQQEDSAVYLCASSLGAPYRTDTQYFGPGTRLTVL.

This sequence joins TRBV5-1 and TRBJ2-7; 8 bases are shared with TRBD1. There are 16 residues in the CDR3. Germline V gene sequence: CDR1 SGHRS, CDR2 YFSETQ. The trim removed 3 bases at V and 2 bases at J, leaving 10 bases unmatched. CDR3 region: CASSSSGGLGTYEQYF. In nucleotides, the CDR3 is TGCGCCAGCAGCTCCTCAGGGGGCTTGGGAACCTACGAGCAGTACTTC.

V is TRBV6-1 and J is TRBJ2-2; no clear D gene. This CDR3 spans 16 amino acids. The V gene lost 0 bases and the J gene lost 5 bases, with 13 bases spanning the gap. Germline assignment: CDR1 MNHNS and CDR2 SASEGT. CDR3 protein: CASSEARAMRTGELFF. DNA of the CDR3: TGTGCCAGCAGTGAAGCCCGCGCCATGAGGACCGGGGAGCTGTTTTTT.

The chain has TRBV7-8 and TRBJ2-5; 10 nucleotides align to TRBD2. V shed 5 bases and J 5 bases; nucleotides not matched to a gene: 8. The CDR3 spans 15 residues. Germline loops: CDR1 SGHVS, CDR2 FQNEAQ. The CDR3 sequence is CASSRAGTSVETQYF. DNA for the CDR3: TGTGCCAGCAGCCGAGCCGGGACTAGCGTGGAGACCCAGTACTTC.

This clone was detected once. The V call is TRBV9, the J call TRBJ1-3; tentative D call: TRBD1 (6 bases). CDR3 length: 16 amino acids. CDR1 is SGDLS, CDR2 YYNGEE, per germline. V lost 4 bases and J 2 bases, leaving 16 bases between the germline ends. This CDR3 reads CASSPSYRVPGNTIYF. The CDR3 DNA reads as TGTGCCAGCAGCCCTTCGTACAGGGTACCTGGAAACACCATATATTTT.

This chain links TRBV2 with TRBJ2-1, with a tentative D call TRBD1 (6 bases). Trimming removed 8 bases at V and 6 bases at J, with 29 bases between. The germline CDR1 and CDR2 sequences are SNHLY and FYNNEI. This CDR3 is built from 18 residues. The CDR3 loop is CASLGATYLSLQGNEQFF. The CDR3, as DNA: TGTGCCAGCCTGGGGGCGACCTACCTCTCACTCCAGGGCAATGAGCAGTTCTTC.

This clone turned up a few times. V and J are TRBV11-2 and TRBJ1-1, with D possibly matching TRBD1 (5 bases). The germline CDR1 and CDR2 sequences are SGHAT and FQNNGV. The CDR3 is made up of 16 amino acids. V gave up 2 bases and J gave up 1 base, with 14 bases separating them. The CDR3 nucleotides read TGTGCCAGCAGCTTACTAGGAAGGGGCAGGAACACTGAAGCTTTCTTT. This gives the protein CASSLLGRGRNTEAFF.

J is TRBJ2-3 and V is TRBV10-1; TRBD2 aligns across 7 bases. V gave up 4 bases and J gave up 6 bases; unmatched junction bases: 16. CDR1 and CDR2 from the germline V gene are WNHNN and SYGVQD (reference sequence). The CDR3 is made up of 17 amino acids. CDR3 DNA: TGCGCCAGCAGTGGCCGTGGGGCGGGGGACTATCTCGATACGCAGTATTTT. Its translation is CASSGRGAGDYLDTQYF.

CDR3 coding DNA: TGTGCCAGCAGGGAGGGAGGGGCCTACTCTGGGGCCAACGTCCTGACTTTC. Encoded protein: CASREGGAYSGANVLTF. The rearrangement joins TRBV7-9 to TRBJ2-6, with 7 bases fitting TRBD2. Trimming removed 6 bases from V and 0 bases from J; junction bases left unmatched: 8. Germline CDR1 is SEHNR and CDR2 is FQNEAQ (reference sequence). The CDR3 runs 17 residues.

The chain recombines TRBV5-4 with TRBJ2-7; 7 bases fit TRBD1. This CDR3 region has 15 residues. The V gene end was trimmed by 1 base and the J gene end by 3 bases; junction bases not matched to a gene: 7. Germline CDR1 and CDR2: SGHNT and YYREEE (reference sequence). The CDR3: CASSLRRRQGYEQYF. CDR3 DNA sequence: TGTGCCAGCAGCTTGCGGCGGAGACAGGGCTACGAGCAGTACTTC.

The CDR3 loop reads CASSYSDRGYQPQHF. Here the CDR3 DNA reads TGTGCCAGCAGTTACTCTGACAGGGGTTACCAGCCCCAGCATTTT. V gene TRBV6-5 combines with J gene TRBJ1-5; 8 bases are shared with TRBD1. The CDR3 extends over 15 amino acids. Germline CDR1 MNHEY, CDR2 SVGAGI. V shed 0 bases, J shed 7 bases, and the junction held 5 bases outside the gene matches.

The rearrangement joins TRBV2 to TRBJ2-5, with TRBD1 matching over 9 bases. The J segment lost 5 bases and the V segment lost 7 bases, leaving 17 bases of the junction unmatched. The CDR3 loop spans 17 amino acids. Germline V gene sequence: CDR1 SNHLY, CDR2 FYNNEI. In DNA form, the CDR3 reads TGTGCCAGCACCCGAGGGTTGACAGGGGGTACAGGGGAGACCCAGTACTTC. The encoded protein is CASTRGLTGGTGETQYF.

The chain links TRBV3-1 (or the pseudogene TRBV3-2) to TRBJ2-1; possibly TRBD2 for D (6 bases). Germline assignment: CDR1 LGHDT and CDR2 YNNKEL (reference sequence). The CDR3 contains 15 residues. Trimming stripped 4 bases from V and 0 bases from J, with 10 bases between. The CDR3 nucleotides are TGTGCCAGCAGCCCGTGGAGGGGCTCCTACAATGAGCAGTTCTTC. Amino acids: CASSPWRGSYNEQFF.

The J gene is TRBJ2-3, the V gene TRBV7-2; TRBD2 aligns across 7 bases. Trimming cost V 5 bases and J 1 base; bases outside gene matches: 6. The CDR3 loop spans 15 amino acids. Germline V gives CDR1 SGHTA, CDR2 FQGNSA. CDR3 coding DNA: TGTGCCAGCAGCCTGCAGCGGGGACGCACAGATACGCAGTATTTT. It codes for CASSLQRGRTDTQYF.

The chain combines TRBV5-4 with TRBJ1-2; 7 bases fit TRBD1. Germline V CDR1 and CDR2: SGHNT, YYREEE (reference sequence). The CDR3 has 13 amino acids. Trimming at V came to 4 bases and at J to 4 bases, leaving 4 bases not matched to a gene. CDR3 sequence: CASSPTGVYGYTF. CDR3 DNA sequence: TGTGCCAGCAGCCCCACAGGGGTCTATGGCTACACCTTC.

This clone was recorded once. The rearrangement joins TRBV28 to TRBJ1-1; 8 bases match TRBD1. The CDR3 is made up of 16 amino acids. Trimming took 4 bases from V and 2 from J; bases not matched to a gene: 9. Germline CDR1 is MDHEN and CDR2 is SYDVKM. CDR3 in DNA: TGTGCCAGCAGTTCGGCCCCAGGGGGCCTAAACACTGAAGCTTTCTTT. Its translation: CASSSAPGGLNTEAFF.

This clone was picked up a small number of times. This chain uses TRBV4-1 with TRBJ1-4; the D gene is possibly TRBD1 (6 bases). The germline V gene has CDR1 MGHRA and CDR2 YSYEKL. Trimming shortened V by 1 base and J by 8 bases, and 14 bases separated the two germline ends. This CDR3 region has 15 residues. For the CDR3, the DNA is TGCGCCAGCAGCCAAGGGGGGCTACAGGGAGAAAAACTGTTTTTT. This translates into CASSQGGLQGEKLFF.

This chain joins TRBV7-2 and TRBJ2-2, with D tentatively TRBD1 (6 bases). The germline V and J ends were trimmed by 4 bases and 7 bases, with 22 bases remaining between them. Looked up from germline, CDR1 is SGHTA and CDR2 is FQGNSA. The CDR3 contains 17 residues. The CDR3 loop reads CASSSPRGQSRGGELFF. DNA of the CDR3: TGTGCCAGCAGCTCCCCTAGGGGACAATCCCGGGGCGGGGAGCTGTTTTTT.

The chain combines TRBV6-5 with TRBJ1-1; D ambiguous. The CDR3 is 15 residues long. Trimming left V 6 bases short and J 1 base short, with 15 bases between. Germline V CDR1 and CDR2: MNHEY, SVGAGI. CDR3 region: CASSPRVGSNTEAFF. The DNA of the CDR3 is TGTGCCAGCAGCCCGAGGGTCGGCTCGAACACTGAAGCTTTCTTT.